This T cell receptor beta chain was recorded in a study of blood T cell repertoires in COVID-19. Study as a whole: Acute and convalescent COVID-19 specimens originated in the United States, Italy and Spain. The cDNA or gDNA used as material had been derived from T cells, B-cell-depleted T cells, or PBMCs.

Enrollment of patients from Seattle took place during active infection, with longitudinal follow-up. Authors' data handling: Amplified reference gene primers provided the basis for estimating nucleated cell counts. Sequencing was performed with immunoSEQ multiplex PCR; in TCRdb, only in-frame clones are kept and a portion is missing. That table supplies the V and J calls and clone size; D and trimming were determined from the DNA. The table records about 160,000 clones, 80% to 95% of them present only once. From germline, CDR1 is SGHVS and CDR2 FQNEAQ. Germline trimming cut 5 bases from V and 3 bases from J; bases unmatched to any gene: 8. This CDR3 is 15 amino acids long.

The V gene is TRBV7-8, the J gene TRBJ2-7; TRBD1 agrees at 9 bases. The receptor's source is a woman aged 55-69 years with COVID-19, enrolled during active disease. The source material was peripheral blood. The CDR3 here is CASSDQGQGHYEQYF. The CDR3 DNA is TGTGCCAGCAGCGACCAGGGACAGGGCCACTACGAGCAGTACTTC.